This T cell receptor beta chain was profiled in a study of vaccination effects on CD4 cells after COVID-19. Overall study context: Participants each got two BNT162b2 or mRNA-1273 vaccine doses.

Sequencing in the ViraFEST assay came after antigen-specific CD4+ T cells had been expanded with viral peptide pools, which were used to stimulate PBMC. After less than twelve days in culture, the CD4+ T cells were isolated. Nobody among the vaccine recipients had prior SARS-CoV-2 infection (nucleocapsid antibodies were negative). A half-volume exchange with IL-2 medium occurred on days 3 and 7. A remark on this clone: Its antigen is unidentified.

The CDR3 covers 13 residues. CDR1 is KGHSH, CDR2 LQKENI, per germline. Trimming removed 3 bases from V and 7 bases from J; junction bases left unmatched: 3. Study observations and caveats: Marked contraction was observed in infection-induced and vaccine-induced clones late after vaccination.

Profiling relied on immunoSEQ multiplex PCR, and the TCRdb table lists in-frame clones only, not all of them. The table has roughly 19,000 clones, roughly 72% seen once; the top ten hold 9.1%. This TCR was sampled from a human donor who received a COVID-19 vaccine. Source: CD4+ T cells from PBMCs cultured with HCoV-NL63 spike peptides, taken before COVID-19 vaccination. The V gene is TRBV18, the J gene TRBJ1-5, with TRBD1 matching over 7 bases. The CDR3 reads CASSPTGNQPQHF. As DNA, the CDR3 is TGTGCCAGCTCACCGACAGGGAACCAGCCCCAGCATTTT.